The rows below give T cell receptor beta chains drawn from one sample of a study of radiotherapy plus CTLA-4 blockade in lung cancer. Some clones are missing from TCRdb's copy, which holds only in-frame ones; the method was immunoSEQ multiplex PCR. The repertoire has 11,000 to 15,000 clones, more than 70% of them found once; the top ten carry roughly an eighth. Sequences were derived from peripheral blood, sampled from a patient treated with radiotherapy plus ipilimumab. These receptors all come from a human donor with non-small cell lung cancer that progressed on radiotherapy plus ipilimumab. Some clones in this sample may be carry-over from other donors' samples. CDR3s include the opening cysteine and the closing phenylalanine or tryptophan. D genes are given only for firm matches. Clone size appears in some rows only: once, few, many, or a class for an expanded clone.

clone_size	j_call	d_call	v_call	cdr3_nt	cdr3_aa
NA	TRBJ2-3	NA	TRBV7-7	TGTGCCAGCAGCATTCTGAGCACAGATACGCAGTATTTT	CASSILSTDTQYF
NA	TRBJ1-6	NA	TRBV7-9	TGTGCCAGCAGCCCATACGGAGATTCACCCCTCCACTTT	CASSPYGDSPLHF
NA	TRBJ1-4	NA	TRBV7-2	TGTGCCAGCAGCCCTCGTGCAGGGCTGGCGGAAAAACTGTTTTTT	CASSPRAGLAEKLFF
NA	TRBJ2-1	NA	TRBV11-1	TGTGCCAGCAGCCCCCCGAGGGGGGGGCTCAATGAGCAGTTCTTC	CASSPPRGGLNEQFF
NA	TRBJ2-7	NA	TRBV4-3	TGCGCCAGCAGCCAAGACAGGGTGCCCTACGAGCAGTACTTC	CASSQDRVPYEQYF
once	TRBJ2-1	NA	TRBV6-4	TGTGCCAGCAGTGGCTCCTTAGACTACAATGAGCAGTTCTTC	CASSGSLDYNEQFF
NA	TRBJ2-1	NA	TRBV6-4	TGTGCCAGCAGTGACTCGAGTGAGGGCAGCTCCTACAATGAGCAGTTCTTC	CASSDSSEGSSYNEQFF
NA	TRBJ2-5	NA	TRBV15	TGTGCCACCAGTCACGGCGGAGGTCGGGAGACCCAGTACTTC	CATSHGGGRETQYF
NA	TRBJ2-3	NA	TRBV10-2	TGCGCCAGCAGTGAGCCGGGACTCCTCACAGATACGCAGTATTTT	CASSEPGLLTDTQYF
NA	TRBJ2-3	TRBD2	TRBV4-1	TGCGCCAGCAGCCAAGATCGGCTAGCGGTAAGCACAGATACGCAGTATTTT	CASSQDRLAVSTDTQYF
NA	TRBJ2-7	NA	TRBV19	TGTGCCAGTAGTCTCGGTGTTGCGGGATCTTCCCTATCCTACGAGCAGTACTTC	CASSLGVAGSSLSYEQYF
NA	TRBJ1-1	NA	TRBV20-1	TGCAGTGCTAGTCCCAGCGAGGAAGCTTTCTTT	CSASPSEEAFF
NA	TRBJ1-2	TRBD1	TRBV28	TGTGCCAGCAGTTACATTCCGGGACAGGGGGGAGGTTACACCTTC	CASSYIPGQGGGYTF
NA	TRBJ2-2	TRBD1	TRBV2	TGTGCCAGCAGCGATTCGGGACAGAGGAACACCGGGGAGCTGTTTTTT	CASSDSGQRNTGELFF
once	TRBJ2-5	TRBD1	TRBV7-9	TGTGCCAGCAGCCTGAGACAGGGGGCTTTGGAGACCCAGTACTTC	CASSLRQGALETQYF
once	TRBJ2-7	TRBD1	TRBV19	TGTGCCTCAGGGGGAACCGGGACAGGGGAGCCCTACGAGCAGTACTTC	CASGGTGTGEPYEQYF
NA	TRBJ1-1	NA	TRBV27	TGTGCCAGCAGTTTATTCGGGGAAGGAGGTGAAGCTTTCTTT	CASSLFGEGGEAFF
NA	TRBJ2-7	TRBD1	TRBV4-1	TGCGCCAGCAGCCAAGGAGGGACAGGGTTCTACGAGCAGTACTTC	CASSQGGTGFYEQYF
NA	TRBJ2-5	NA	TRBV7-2	TGTGCCAGCAGCTTTTATAAAGAGACCCAGTACTTC	CASSFYKETQYF
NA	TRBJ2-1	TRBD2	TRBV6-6	TGTGCCAGCAGTCGGACTAGCGGGGGGGAGCAGTTCTTC	CASSRTSGGEQFF
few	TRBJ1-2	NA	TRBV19	TGTGCCAGTAGTCCGGGAAGCTATGGCTACACCTTC	CASSPGSYGYTF
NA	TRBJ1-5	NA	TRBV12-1	TGTGCCAGCAGCTTTGGGTCTGACAGGGGAATACAGCCCCAGCATTTT	CASSFGSDRGIQPQHF
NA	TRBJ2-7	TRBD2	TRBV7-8	TGTGCCAGCAGCTGGACTAGCGGGAGCAATATGGAGTACGAGCAGTACTTC	CASSWTSGSNMEYEQYF
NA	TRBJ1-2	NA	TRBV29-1	TGCAGCGTTGAGGCAGGGGACTATGGCTACACCTTC	CSVEAGDYGYTF
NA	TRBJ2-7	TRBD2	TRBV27	TGTGCCAGTCAAGGACTAGCCACCTCCTACGAGCAGTACTTC	CASQGLATSYEQYF
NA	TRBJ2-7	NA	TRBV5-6	TGTGCCAGCAGCTTGGCTCGCAGCGAGCAGTACTTC	CASSLARSEQYF
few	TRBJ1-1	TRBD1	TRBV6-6	TGTGCCAGCAGTTACTCGAACGAGGGGGCGGAAGCTTTCTTT	CASSYSNEGAEAFF
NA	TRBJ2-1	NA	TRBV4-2	TGTGCCAGCAGCCACGCATGGGGGGGCCCTAACAATGAGCAGTTCTTC	CASSHAWGGPNNEQFF
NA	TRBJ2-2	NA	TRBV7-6	TGTGCCAGCAGCCCCAGGACTTACACCGGGGAGCTGTTTTTT	CASSPRTYTGELFF
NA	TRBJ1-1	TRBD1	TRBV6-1	TGTGCCAGCAGTGCCCAGGGGGACACTGAAGCTTTCTTT	CASSAQGDTEAFF
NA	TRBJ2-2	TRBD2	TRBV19	TGTGCCAGTAGTGTTCGTCTAGCGGGAGGCCTGCCGCCAACCGGGGAGCTGTTTTTT	CASSVRLAGGLPPTGELFF
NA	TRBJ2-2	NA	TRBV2	TGTGCCAGCAGTGTTACGGCGAACACCGGGGAGCTGTTTTTT	CASSVTANTGELFF
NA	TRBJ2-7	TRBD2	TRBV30	TGTGCCTGGACCGGGGGGGGTGAGCAGTACTTC	CAWTGGGEQYF
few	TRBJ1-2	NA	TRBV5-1	TGCGCCAGCAGCGGCGGGCAAGGGTATGGCTACACCTTC	CASSGGQGYGYTF
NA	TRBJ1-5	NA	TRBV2	TGTGCCAGCAGGGACAGAGCTAATCAGCCCCAGCATTTT	CASRDRANQPQHF
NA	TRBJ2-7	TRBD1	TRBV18	TGTGCCAGCTCACCATGGCGGACAGGGGAGTTCGGCGAGCAGTACTTC	CASSPWRTGEFGEQYF
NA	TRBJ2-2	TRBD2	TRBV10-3	TGTGCCTCCAATGCCCATTACCTAGCGGGGGATGCGAACACCGGGGAGCTGTTTTTT	CASNAHYLAGDANTGELFF
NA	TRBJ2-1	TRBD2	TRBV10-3	TGTGCCATCAGACCTGGACCGGGACTAGATTACAATGAGCAGTTCTTC	CAIRPGPGLDYNEQFF
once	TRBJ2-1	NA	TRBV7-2	TGTGCCAGCAGCTCCGACCCCATAGCGGTAACCCACTACAATGAGCAGTTCTTC	CASSSDPIAVTHYNEQFF
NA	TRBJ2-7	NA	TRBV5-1	TGCGCCAGCAGCTTGGATCCGACACTTATCTACGAGCAGTACTTC	CASSLDPTLIYEQYF
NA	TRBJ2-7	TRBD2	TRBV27	TGTGCCAGCAGTTTAAGTAGCGGGAGCTACGAGCAGTACTTC	CASSLSSGSYEQYF
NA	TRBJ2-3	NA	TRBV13	TGTGCCAGCAGCTTACAAATCAAAAGACTCGATCAGGGAGATACGCAGTATTTT	CASSLQIKRLDQGDTQYF
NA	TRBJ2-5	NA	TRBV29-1	TGCAGCGTTCGTCGGACAGAGCAAGAGACCCAGTACTTC	CSVRRTEQETQYF
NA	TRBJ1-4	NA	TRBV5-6	TGTGCCAGCAGCTTGACACAGGGTTCTCTGTTTTTT	CASSLTQGSLFF
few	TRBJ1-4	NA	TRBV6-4	TGTGCCAGCAGTACAGGGTCACCTAATGAAAAACTGTTTTTT	CASSTGSPNEKLFF
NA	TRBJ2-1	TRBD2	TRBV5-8	TGTGCCAGCAGCTTGGGACTAGCGGACTACAATGAGCAGTTCTTC	CASSLGLADYNEQFF
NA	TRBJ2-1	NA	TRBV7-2	TGTGCCAGCAGCTTAGCTAGACTCCGCGAGCAGTTCTTC	CASSLARLREQFF
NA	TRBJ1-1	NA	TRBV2	TGTGCCAGCAGTGAAGATGGGGCAGAAGGGACTGAAGCTTTCTTT	CASSEDGAEGTEAFF
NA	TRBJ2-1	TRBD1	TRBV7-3	TGTGCCAGCAGCTGGGACAGGGCTACTTACAATGAGCAGTTCTTC	CASSWDRATYNEQFF
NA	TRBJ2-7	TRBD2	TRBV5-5	TGTGCCAGCAGACCTACTAGCGTCTACGAGCAGTACTTC	CASRPTSVYEQYF
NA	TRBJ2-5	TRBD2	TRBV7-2	TGTGCCAGCAGCTTAGTGTCGGGAGGGGTAGAGACCCAGTACTTC	CASSLVSGGVETQYF
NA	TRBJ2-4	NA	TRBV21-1	TGTGCCAGCAGCTTAGCTATAGCTACACAAAGAAAAAACATTCAGTACTTC	CASSLAIATQRKNIQYF
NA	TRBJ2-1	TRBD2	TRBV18	TGTGCCAGCTCACCCGCGGGGGAGGGGCGTTACAATGAGCAGTTCTTC	CASSPAGEGRYNEQFF